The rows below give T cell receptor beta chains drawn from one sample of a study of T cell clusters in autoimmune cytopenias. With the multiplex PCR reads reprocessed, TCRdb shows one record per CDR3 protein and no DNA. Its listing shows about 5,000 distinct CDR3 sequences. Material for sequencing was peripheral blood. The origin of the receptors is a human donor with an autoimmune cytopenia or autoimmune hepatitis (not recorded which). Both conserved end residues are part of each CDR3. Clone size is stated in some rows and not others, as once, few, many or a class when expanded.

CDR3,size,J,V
CSASKTSGGAKNIQYF,NA,TRBJ2-4,TRBV20-1
CASNRQGGAGELFF,NA,TRBJ2-2,TRBV12-3/TRBV12-4
CASSFASGSYEQYF,NA,TRBJ2-7,TRBV5-6
CASREIRGRTGELFF,NA,TRBJ2-2,TRBV5-4
CASGAGVHEQYF,NA,TRBJ2-7,TRBV7-2
CASSEGRGRTPLHF,NA,TRBJ1-6,TRBV6-4
CASSGLTGHSGNTIYF,NA,TRBJ1-3,TRBV6-1
CASSEARIGETQYF,NA,TRBJ2-5,TRBV6-1
CASSIAGGRGNTIYF,medium-sized,TRBJ1-3,TRBV19
CAWSVLGTGGLFGYGYTF,NA,TRBJ1-2,TRBV30
CATSRDSAPYEQYF,medium-sized,TRBJ2-7,TRBV15
CASSYRDISGNTIYF,NA,TRBJ1-3,TRBV19
CSATTGLALTGELFF,NA,TRBJ2-2,TRBV20-1
CASSLVTSGQTDTQYF,medium-sized,TRBJ2-3,TRBV5-4
CASSTDRVGSPLHF,NA,TRBJ1-6,TRBV7-2
CSAEPRDRDNEQFF,large,TRBJ2-1,TRBV29-1
CASSERTSGGYEQYF,NA,TRBJ2-7,TRBV18
CASSYSGGLTGELFF,medium-sized,TRBJ2-2,TRBV19
CASSIDGYGGSGSPLHF,medium-sized,TRBJ1-6,TRBV11-1
CASSLLRTSGNYEQYF,medium-sized,TRBJ2-7,TRBV13